This paragraph reports one TCR beta chain. Its antigen is unknown. The data stem from a study of blood T cells in healthy people across ages. Trimming cost V 8 bases and J 4 bases; bases outside gene matches: 11. The V gene's germline CDR1 is MNHEY and CDR2 SMNVEV (reference sequence). The CDR3 has 14 amino acids. Regarding the study as a whole: Shifts in expanded clonotypes may have been confounded by donor CMV status, which was unknown.

Through a sample-barcoded 5' primer and a J-beta primer mix, a second PCR was run for roughly 7 to 12 cycles. Using its own MiXCR run on the 5' RACE reads, TCRdb lists one record per CDR3 protein. The sample records roughly 1.6 million distinct CDR3 sequences, about 31% being singletons. This clonotype was sampled from a woman between 25 and 40 years old in good health. V is TRBV27 and J is TRBJ2-7; 7 nucleotides line up with TRBD2. The sample taken for sequencing was blood. Here the CDR3 reads CASGHGAGDYEQYF. The DNA for the CDR3 is TGTGCCAGCGGCCACGGGGCGGGAGATTACGAGCAGTACTTC.